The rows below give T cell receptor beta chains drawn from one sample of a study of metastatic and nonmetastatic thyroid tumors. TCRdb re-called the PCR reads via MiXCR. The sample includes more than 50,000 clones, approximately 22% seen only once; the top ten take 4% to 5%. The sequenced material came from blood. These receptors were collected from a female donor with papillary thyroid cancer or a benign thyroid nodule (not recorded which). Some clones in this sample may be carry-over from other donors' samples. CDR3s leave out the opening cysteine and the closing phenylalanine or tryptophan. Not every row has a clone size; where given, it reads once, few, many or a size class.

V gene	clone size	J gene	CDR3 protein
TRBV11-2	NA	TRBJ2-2	ASSSGGYGELF
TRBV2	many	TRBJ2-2	ASTPRQNTGELF
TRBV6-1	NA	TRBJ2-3	ASSKSGPTADTQY
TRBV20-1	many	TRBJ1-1	SAHPGGSTEAF
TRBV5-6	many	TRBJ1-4	ASRDWANEKLF
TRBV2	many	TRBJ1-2	AIRTGASYGYT
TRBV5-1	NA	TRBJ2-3	ASQVNAGFADMQY
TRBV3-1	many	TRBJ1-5	ASSQDGRGRLQPQH
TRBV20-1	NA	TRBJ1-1	SAPPGAGRNTAAF
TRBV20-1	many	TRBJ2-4	SASLRLGQNIQY
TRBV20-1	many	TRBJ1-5	SASWPGQGNQPQH
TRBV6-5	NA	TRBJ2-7	ASSSQHGSLEQY
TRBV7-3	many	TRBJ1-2	ASSPGTGYGYT
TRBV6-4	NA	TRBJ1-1	SSIAQQNTEAF
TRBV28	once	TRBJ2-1	ASSFILVPVRELHAQF
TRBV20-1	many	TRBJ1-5	SARATTGNNQPQH
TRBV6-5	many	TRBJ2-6	ASSYKGVLSGANVLT
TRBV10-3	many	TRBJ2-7	AMGTSREQY
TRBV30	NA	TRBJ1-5	TWSVRGGRGNQPQH
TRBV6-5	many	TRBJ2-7	ASSYEHTYEQY
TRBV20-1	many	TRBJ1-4	SARVRWDEETNEKLF
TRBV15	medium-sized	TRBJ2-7	ATSERGADSYEQY
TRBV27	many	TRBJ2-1	ASSLWGEAYNEQF
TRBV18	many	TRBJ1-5	ASSPDRVVSPQH
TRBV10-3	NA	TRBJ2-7	AISRLSGESSYEQY
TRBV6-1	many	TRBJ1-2	ASTKRLGGYT
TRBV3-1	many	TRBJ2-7	ASSQGTSGRNEQY
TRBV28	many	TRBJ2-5	ASSPGQEETQY
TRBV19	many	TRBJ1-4	ASRDLKGDEKLF
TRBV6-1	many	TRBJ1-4	ASSPEAGWTEKLF
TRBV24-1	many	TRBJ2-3	ATSGLAGGPADTQY
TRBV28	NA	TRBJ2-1	ASSLGGGGSNREL
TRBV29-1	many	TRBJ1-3	SAKTAPVGNTIY
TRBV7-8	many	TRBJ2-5	ASSLVRTTETQY
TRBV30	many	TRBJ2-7	AWSVPTVTSYEQY
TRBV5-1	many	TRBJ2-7	ASSSGLAGRYEQY
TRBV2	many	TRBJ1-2	ASRLTGGGGYGYT
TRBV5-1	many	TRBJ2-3	ASSLLSGLDSDTQY
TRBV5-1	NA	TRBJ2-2	ASSSLDSTGELF
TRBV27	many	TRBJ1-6	ASSLNGRAPLH